The rows below give T cell receptor beta chains drawn from one sample of a study of beta chain features in type 1 diabetes. TCRdb's copy holds only in-frame clones and misses some; the assay was immunoSEQ multiplex PCR. The table has more than 150,000 clones, over 8.5% seen once. Material: central memory CD4+ T cells from blood. These receptors all stem from a man between 18 and 35 years old in good health. The CDR3 runs from the conserved cysteine through the conserved F or W. A D gene is named only where the DNA matches it firmly. Clone size appears in some rows only: once, few, many, or a class for an expanded clone.

clone_size,d_call,v_call,j_call,cdr3_aa,cdr3_nt
-,-,TRBV7-2,TRBJ2-7,CASSSSGLSLGEQYF,TGTGCCAGCAGCTCGTCGGGGCTTTCCTTGGGAGAGCAGTACTTC
many,-,TRBV6-5,TRBJ2-1,CASRDSRGSYNEQFF,TGTGCCAGCCGCGACTCCAGGGGAAGCTACAATGAGCAGTTCTTC
-,-,TRBV9,TRBJ1-1,CASSVIGGWNTEAFF,TGTGCCAGCAGCGTAATTGGAGGGTGGAACACTGAAGCTTTCTTT
-,-,TRBV9,TRBJ2-5,CASSVERETQYF,TGTGCCAGCAGCGTAGAGAGGGAGACCCAGTACTTC
-,-,TRBV15,TRBJ2-1,CATSRGGGSYNEQFF,TGTGCCACCAGCAGAGGAGGGGGATCCTACAATGAGCAGTTCTTC
few,-,TRBV5-6,TRBJ2-7,CASSAGLTYEQYF,TGTGCCAGCAGCGCCGGACTTACCTACGAGCAGTACTTC
few,TRBD1,TRBV29-1,TRBJ1-1,CSVVSPRPDREVWNTEAFF,TGCAGCGTTGTGTCCCCCCGGCCCGACAGGGAAGTGTGGAACACTGAAGCTTTCTTT
few,-,TRBV7-3,TRBJ2-3,CASSPTSSSTQYF,TGTGCCAGCAGTCCAACTAGTTCCAGTACGCAGTATTTT
few,-,TRBV5-6,TRBJ2-3,CASSLGKDTQYF,TGTGCCAGCAGCTTGGGAAAAGATACGCAGTATTTT
-,-,TRBV28,TRBJ2-7,CASSLSLNEQYF,TGTGCCAGCAGTTTATCCCTGAACGAGCAGTACTTC
few,TRBD1,TRBV9,TRBJ2-1,CASSVEGQGNEQFF,TGTGCCAGCAGCGTAGAGGGACAGGGGAACGAGCAGTTCTTC
-,TRBD1,TRBV4-1,TRBJ2-1,CASSQDPSRGFGSYNEQFF,TGCGCCAGCAGCCAAGACCCCTCCAGGGGGTTTGGATCCTACAATGAGCAGTTCTTC
few,TRBD2,TRBV7-9,TRBJ2-5,CASSLVLAEGETQYF,TGTGCCAGCAGCTTAGTACTAGCGGAGGGAGAGACCCAGTACTTC
medium-sized,TRBD2,TRBV2,TRBJ2-1,CASSDRLAAYNEQFF,TGTGCCAGCAGTGATCGACTAGCGGCCTACAATGAGCAGTTCTTC
-,-,TRBV21-1,TRBJ2-5,CASSNQRAKETQYF,TGTGCCAGCAGCAATCAGCGCGCTAAAGAGACCCAGTACTTC
-,-,TRBV5-4,TRBJ2-3,CASSRRVAAVTDTQYF,TGTGCCAGCAGCCGGCGGGTCGCGGCCGTCACAGATACGCAGTATTTT
few,-,TRBV7-9,TRBJ2-1,CASSLAGGDYNEQFF,TGTGCCAGCAGCTTAGCGGGTGGGGACTACAATGAGCAGTTCTTC
few,-,TRBV9,TRBJ1-5,CASSVDPGTNQPQHF,TGTGCCAGCAGCGTAGATCCAGGCACGAATCAGCCCCAGCATTTT
few,-,TRBV28,TRBJ2-3,CASSARADTQYF,TGTGCCAGCAGTGCACGGGCAGATACGCAGTATTTT
-,TRBD1,TRBV5-1,TRBJ1-1,CASSGGTGGEAFF,TGCGCCAGCAGCGGTGGGACAGGGGGCGAGGCTTTCTTT
few,-,TRBV29-1,TRBJ2-5,CSVDRGTNPQETQYF,TGCAGCGTTGATAGGGGCACTAACCCCCAAGAGACCCAGTACTTC
-,-,TRBV2,TRBJ2-5,CASSGTKPQGSQYF,TGTGCCAGCAGTGGAACTAAGCCACAAGGGTCCCAGTACTTC
once,-,TRBV7-3,TRBJ1-1,CASSLGLGHTEAFF,TGTGCCAGCAGCTTAGGTTTGGGGCACACTGAAGCTTTCTTT
-,-,TRBV4-3,TRBJ2-1,CASSQVNLVSYNEQFF,TGCGCCAGCAGCCAAGTGAATCTAGTATCCTACAATGAGCAGTTCTTC
few,-,TRBV7-9,TRBJ2-7,CASSSPDKTGSYEQYF,TGTGCCAGCAGCTCCCCTGATAAGACTGGGTCCTACGAGCAGTACTTC
-,-,TRBV28,TRBJ1-1,CASSPTGSGEAFF,TGTGCCAGCAGCCCCACAGGGTCTGGTGAAGCTTTCTTT
-,TRBD1,TRBV5-1,TRBJ2-3,CASSVRQGADTQYF,TGCGCCAGCAGCGTTAGACAGGGTGCAGATACGCAGTATTTT
-,-,TRBV7-9,TRBJ2-5,CASTPGGETQYF,TGTGCCAGCACCCCAGGGGGGGAGACCCAGTACTTC
few,-,TRBV5-1,TRBJ2-3,CASNSALSGPDTQYF,TGCGCCAGCAACTCCGCCCTCAGCGGACCAGATACGCAGTATTTT
few,-,TRBV7-2,TRBJ2-3,CASSWKAPTDTQYF,TGTGCCAGCAGCTGGAAGGCCCCCACAGATACGCAGTATTTT
many,TRBD1,TRBV7-2,TRBJ2-5,CASSSRTGEETQYF,TGTGCCAGCAGTTCCAGGACAGGGGAAGAGACCCAGTACTTC
-,-,TRBV30,TRBJ2-1,CAWSVGGDSFDEQFF,TGTGCCTGGAGTGTAGGGGGGGACTCGTTCGATGAGCAGTTCTTC
medium-sized,-,TRBV7-2,TRBJ2-7,CATLSQAGAYEQYF,TGTGCCACCCTATCCCAGGCTGGAGCCTACGAGCAGTACTTC
-,-,TRBV7-2,TRBJ2-4,CASSFSRGPGMAKNIQYF,TGTGCCAGCAGCTTCTCGCGGGGGCCAGGGATGGCCAAAAACATTCAGTACTTC
few,-,TRBV7-9,TRBJ2-2,CASSIDYYTGELFF,TGTGCCAGCAGCATAGACTACTACACCGGGGAGCTGTTTTTT
few,-,TRBV30,TRBJ1-4,CAWSLIRQAANEKLFF,TGTGCCTGGAGCCTTATTCGACAGGCCGCGAATGAAAAACTGTTTTTT
-,TRBD2,TRBV7-6,TRBJ2-5,CASSPPGGRETQYF,TGTGCCAGCAGCCCGCCGGGGGGGCGAGAGACCCAGTACTTC
-,TRBD2,TRBV7-2,TRBJ2-1,CASSPGLAGEQFF,TGTGCTAGCAGCCCAGGACTAGCTGGTGAGCAGTTCTTC
few,-,TRBV2,TRBJ1-6,CASSPRGFPNSPLHF,TGTGCCAGCAGTCCCCGGGGGTTTCCTAATTCACCCCTCCACTTT
few,-,TRBV27,TRBJ2-1,CASSFSGTHPYNEQFF,TGTGCCAGCAGTTTCTCCGGGACTCACCCCTACAATGAGCAGTTCTTC
few,-,TRBV4-3,TRBJ2-3,CASSQESPGDTQYF,TGCGCCAGCAGCCAAGAGTCCCCCGGAGATACGCAGTATTTT
many,-,TRBV28,TRBJ2-5,CASSPRVVRETQYF,TGTGCCAGCAGTCCTCGGGTGGTAAGGGAGACCCAGTACTTC
-,-,TRBV19,TRBJ1-2,CASSINREGISGYTF,TGTGCCAGTAGTATCAACAGGGAAGGGATCTCTGGCTACACCTTC
-,-,TRBV2,TRBJ2-5,CASRVQGKTQYF,TGTGCCAGCAGAGTACAGGGAAAGACCCAGTACTTC
-,-,TRBV28,TRBJ2-7,CASGAGFYEQYF,TGTGCCAGCGGCGCCGGGTTTTACGAGCAGTACTTC
few,-,TRBV4-1,TRBJ1-2,CASSQEVQAYGYTF,TGCGCCAGCAGCCAAGAAGTACAAGCCTATGGCTACACCTTC
-,TRBD2,TRBV7-3,TRBJ2-1,CASSSGVSGIMNEQFF,TGTGCCAGCAGCTCGGGAGTTAGCGGGATAATGAATGAGCAGTTCTTC
-,-,TRBV5-1,TRBJ2-1,CASSPMPPVDEQFF,TGCGCCAGCAGCCCGATGCCCCCAGTGGATGAGCAGTTCTTC
-,-,TRBV5-4,TRBJ2-7,CASSLFSHEQYF,TGTGCCAGCAGCTTGTTCTCCCACGAGCAGTACTTC
few,TRBD1,TRBV30,TRBJ2-7,CAWSVQGAREQYF,TGTGCCTGGAGTGTCCAGGGGGCGCGTGAGCAGTACTTC
-,TRBD2,TRBV11-2,TRBJ2-5,CASSSNRGAGETQYF,TGTGCCAGCAGCTCCAACCGGGGAGCGGGGGAGACCCAGTACTTC
many,-,TRBV7-2,TRBJ1-2,CASSLRDGYTF,TGTGCCAGCAGCTTAAGGGATGGCTACACCTTC
-,-,TRBV30,TRBJ1-4,CAWRESQGLFF,TGTGCCTGGAGGGAGTCACAAGGACTGTTTTTT
few,-,TRBV5-4,TRBJ2-3,CASSQDQVTDTQYF,TGCGCCAGCAGCCAAGATCAAGTCACAGATACGCAGTATTTT
few,-,TRBV7-2,TRBJ2-7,CASSFRFNYEQYF,TGTGCCAGCAGCTTTCGGTTCAACTACGAGCAGTACTTC